One and the same sample provided the 21 T cell receptor beta chains below, sequenced in a study of T cell repertoires in cytomegalovirus infection (dated by TCRdb to 2018 to 2020). Sequencing took place on an Illumina HiSeq 1500. TCRdb reworked the public reads: Q25 trimming with fastp, MiXCR clone assembly, productive beta chains retained. All rows with the same CDR3 protein become a single entry with the most common DNA and genes. This sample comprises over 300,000 distinct CDR3 sequences, 8% to 9.5% of them detected only once. Of the sample, around 4.5% falls within the top ten clones. The sample was PBMCs. These receptors all come from a human donor in good health (CMV status not recorded). Some clones in this sample may be carry-over from other donors' samples.

This clonotype has more than one count but fewer than ten. The V gene is TRBV6-5, the J gene TRBJ2-3; 11 bases line up with TRBD2. This CDR3 region has 16 residues. Germline trimming cut 7 bases from V and 7 bases from J; bases unmatched to any gene: 13. Germline V lookup: CDR1 MNHEY, CDR2 SVGAGI. The CDR3: CASISKGLAGGYTQYF. CDR3 in DNA: TGTGCCAGCATCTCAAAGGGGCTAGCGGGAGGTTATACGCAGTATTTT.

The chain couples TRBV15 to TRBJ2-7; D perhaps matches TRBD1 (6 bases). Germline V gene sequence: CDR1 LNHNV, CDR2 YYDKDF (reference sequence). The V end lost 1 base, the J end lost 4 bases, and 11 bases lay between the germline ends. There are 14 residues in the CDR3. The CDR3 nucleotides are TGTGCCACCAGCAGAGGCCAGGGGTCTTACGAGCAGTACTTC. Translation gives CATSRGQGSYEQYF. Combining the CDR3 with reference TRBV15 and TRBJ2-7 gives the whole variable domain DAMVIQNPRYQVTQFGKPVTLSCSQTLNHNVMYWYQQKSSQAPKLLFHYYDKDFNNEADTPDNFQSRRPNTSFCFLDIRSPGLGDTAMYLCATSRGQGSYEQYFGPGTRLTVT.

Only a few counts were recorded for this clonotype. An end of the junction does not agree with germline; a read error may underlie this. The chain is built from TRBV28 and TRBJ2-7, with TRBD2 identical over 10 bases. From germline, CDR1 is MDHEN and CDR2 SYDVKM. The CDR3 loop spans 13 amino acids. The DNA of the CDR3 is TGTGCCAGCAGTTTACTAGCGGGAGTCGGAGGGGACTTC. This encodes CASSLLAGVGGDF.

This clonotype appeared many times. The V and J genes are TRBV7-2 and TRBJ2-7; 7 nucleotides agree with TRBD1. V was clipped by 2 bases and J by 3 bases; unmatched bases: 4. This CDR3 is built from 14 residues. Per the germline V gene, CDR1 is SGHTA and CDR2 is FQGNSA. The CDR3 region is CASSLTGQNYEQYF. In DNA form, the CDR3 reads TGTGCCAGCAGCTTAACGGGACAGAACTACGAGCAGTACTTC.

The V call is TRBV18, the J call TRBJ1-5; D is unresolved. CDR3 length: 14 amino acids. CDR1 KGHSH and CDR2 LQKENI come from the germline V gene. V was pared by 2 bases and J by 3 bases, with 8 bases between. CDR3 bases: TGTGCCAGCTCACCAGGGATAGTCAATCAGCCCCAGCATTTT. Translation: CASSPGIVNQPQHF.

This clonotype appeared many times. The CDR3 region is CASSLVSHEQYF. In nucleotides, the CDR3 is TGTGCCAGCAGCTTAGTCAGCCACGAGCAGTACTTC. This chain links TRBV7-2 with TRBJ2-7; D ambiguous. Trimming took off 1 base at V and 5 bases at J, with 6 bases between the two ends. The CDR3 sequence is 12 residues long. The germline CDR1 and CDR2 sequences are SGHTA and FQGNSA. Using reference TRBV7-2 and TRBJ2-7 for the parts outside the CDR3, the full variable domain is GAGVSQSPSNKVTEKGKDVELRCDPISGHTALYWYRQSLGQGLEFLIYFQGNSAPDKSGLPSDRFSAERTGGSVSTLTIQRTQQEDSAVYLCASSLVSHEQYFGPGTRLTVT.

This clonotype was recorded a few times. This chain uses TRBV12-3 or TRBV12-4 with TRBJ1-4, with D unclear. Trimming removed 6 bases from V and 3 bases from J, with 17 bases in between. The CDR3 has 16 residues. The CDR3 DNA is TGTGCCAGCAGCCGCGGACTTGGTGTTCCTAATGAAAAACTGTTTTTT. As protein: CASSRGLGVPNEKLFF.

About this clonotype: Since a much larger clone is just one base distant, this may be a read error. This chain joins TRBV6-2 or TRBV6-3 and TRBJ2-2, with D perhaps matching TRBD1 (5 bases). CDR1 and CDR2 (germline): MNHEY, SVGEGT. This CDR3 is 14 amino acids long. This chain's CDR3 is CAGRDLVTTGELFF. In DNA form, the CDR3 reads TGTGCCGGCAGGGATCTAGTCACCACCGGGGAGCTGTTTTTT.

To note about this clonotype: A much larger clone differs by one base, so this may be a read error. The chain has TRBV11-2 and TRBJ1-3; D call uncertain. CDR1 is SGHAT, CDR2 FQNNGV, per germline. V lost 1 base and J lost 8, with 6 bases in between. This CDR3 comprises 12 residues. In DNA, the CDR3 is TGTGCCAGCAGCTTAGGGAGAGACACCATATATTTT. Translating it yields CASSLGRDTIYF.

At least ten counts were recorded for this clonotype. The genes are TRBV7-2 and TRBJ2-3; TRBD2 agrees at 9 bases. The CDR3 is made up of 16 amino acids. V was clipped by 6 bases and J by 2 bases; unmatched bases: 9. The germline CDR1 and CDR2 sequences are SGHTA and FQGNSA. The chain's CDR3 is CASSPSGGPVTDTQYF. The DNA of the CDR3 is TGTGCCAGCAGTCCAAGCGGGGGGCCGGTCACAGATACGCAGTATTTT.

The chain carries TRBV19 and TRBJ1-1; maybe TRBD1 (5 bases). The CDR3 has 15 amino acids. The germline V and J ends were trimmed by 8 bases and 2 bases, with 18 bases remaining between them. From germline, CDR1 is LNHDA and CDR2 SQIVND (reference sequence). In nucleotides, the CDR3 is TGTGCCAGTGCCTCCCGGGGGGGGGTAAACACTGAAGCTTTCTTT. Amino acids: CASASRGGVNTEAFF.

J is TRBJ2-2 and V is TRBV4-3; D is unclear. This CDR3 comprises 14 residues. The V gene lost 1 base and the J gene lost 7 bases, with 10 bases spanning the gap. Germline V gene lookup returns CDR1 LGHNA and CDR2 YSLEER. CDR3 protein: CASSQVRTVGELFF. CDR3 nucleotides: TGCGCCAGCAGCCAAGTCAGAACGGTCGGGGAGCTGTTTTTT.

This clonotype appeared many times. V gene TRBV28 combines with J gene TRBJ2-1; 7 nucleotides match TRBD2. The CDR3 totals 17 residues. The J segment lost 5 bases and the V segment lost 3 bases, leaving 13 bases of the junction unmatched. Germline-derived CDR1 and CDR2 are MDHEN and SYDVKM. The CDR3 here is CASSFLVGGQGDNEQFF. CDR3 DNA sequence: TGTGCCAGCAGTTTTTTAGTGGGAGGGCAAGGGGACAATGAGCAGTTCTTC.

This clonotype showed up just a few times. The chain carries TRBV25-1 and TRBJ2-1; TRBD2 might be the D (5 bases). V lost 5 bases and J lost 0, with 14 bases in between. There are 16 residues in the CDR3. CDR1 and CDR2 (germline): MGHDK, SYGVNS. The CDR3 protein is CASSRRRAVSYNEQFF. CDR3 in DNA: TGTGCCAGCAGTAGGAGGAGAGCGGTCTCCTACAATGAGCAGTTCTTC.

The CDR3 DNA is TGTGCCAGCAGCCTAGCGGGACAGTTCTTC. Translation: CASSLAGQFF. The V call is TRBV12-3 or TRBV12-4, the J call TRBJ2-1; TRBD2 aligns across 9 bases. This CDR3 comprises 10 residues. V was pared by 6 bases and J by 13 bases, with 1 base of the junction left unmatched.

In this sample, this clonotype turned up many times. The rearrangement uses TRBV11-2 and TRBJ1-1, with D unclear. V lost 5 bases and J 6 bases, leaving 10 bases between the germline ends. Germline lookup yields CDR1 SGHAT and CDR2 FQNNGV. The CDR3 sequence is 12 residues long. CDR3 sequence reads: CASSLPTAEAFF. CDR3 DNA sequence: TGTGCCAGCAGCCTCCCCACAGCTGAAGCTTTCTTT.

This clonotype has just a few counts. The CDR3 sequence is CASAGTNEKLFF. The CDR3 DNA is TGTGCCAGCGCAGGAACTAATGAAAAACTGTTTTTT. V usage is TRBV6-5 and J usage is TRBJ1-4; D call uncertain. The CDR3 consists of 12 residues. V lost 8 bases to trimming and J lost 1 base, with 5 bases between them. Per germline, CDR1 MNHEY and CDR2 SVGAGI.

The chain couples TRBV7-9 to TRBJ1-4; D is undetermined. This CDR3 spans 13 amino acids. Germline V gene lookup returns CDR1 SEHNR and CDR2 FQNEAQ (reference sequence). With 5 bases removed from V and 3 bases from J, the gap between germline ends came to 7 bases. CDR3 sequence reads: CASSTDSNEKLFF. CDR3 nucleotides: TGTGCCAGCAGCACAGATTCTAATGAAAAACTGTTTTTT.

The sample holds many counts of this clonotype. The chain combines TRBV7-2 with TRBJ2-1, with 11 nucleotides matching TRBD2. The CDR3 is made up of 15 amino acids. The germline V gene has CDR1 SGHTA and CDR2 FQGNSA. V lost 3 bases and J lost 7; bases outside the gene matches: 5. The CDR3 is CASSFSLAGGNEQFF. In nucleotides, the CDR3 is TGTGCCAGCAGCTTTTCTCTAGCGGGGGGTAATGAGCAGTTCTTC. The variable domain in full, completed from reference TRBV7-2 and TRBJ2-1, reads GAGVSQSPSNKVTEKGKDVELRCDPISGHTALYWYRQSLGQGLEFLIYFQGNSAPDKSGLPSDRFSAERTGGSVSTLTIQRTQQEDSAVYLCASSFSLAGGNEQFFGPGTRLTVL.

This clonotype occurred many times. This chain connects TRBV7-2 to TRBJ2-5; a possible D gene is TRBD2 (6 bases). V was shortened by 8 bases and J by 4 bases, with 8 bases between the two germline ends. The germline V gene has CDR1 SGHTA and CDR2 FQGNSA. The CDR3 runs to 11 residues. The CDR3 DNA sequence: TGTGCCAGCGCGGGGCCAGAGACCCAGTACTTC. It translates to CASAGPETQYF.

This clonotype was counted ten times or more. J is TRBJ2-7 and V is TRBV30; D might be TRBD1 (6 bases). V shed 1 base and J shed 3 bases, with 7 bases lying between them. CDR3 length: 12 amino acids. The germline V gene encodes CDR1 GTSNPN and CDR2 SVGIG (reference sequence). CDR3 DNA: TGTGCCTGGAGTGCGGACAGCTACGAGCAGTACTTC. Translated: CAWSADSYEQYF.